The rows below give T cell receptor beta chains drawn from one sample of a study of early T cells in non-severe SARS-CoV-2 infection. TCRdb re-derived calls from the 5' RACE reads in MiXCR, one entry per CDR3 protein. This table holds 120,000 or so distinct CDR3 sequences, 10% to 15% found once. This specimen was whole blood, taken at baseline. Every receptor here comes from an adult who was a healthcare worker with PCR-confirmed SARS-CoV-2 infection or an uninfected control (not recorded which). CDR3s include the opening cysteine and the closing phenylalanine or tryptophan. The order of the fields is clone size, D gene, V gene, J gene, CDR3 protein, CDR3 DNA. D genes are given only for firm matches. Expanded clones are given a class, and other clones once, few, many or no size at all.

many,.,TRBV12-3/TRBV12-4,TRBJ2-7,CASSPSRVGMDEQYF,TGTGCCAGCAGTCCCTCACGAGTGGGAATGGACGAGCAGTACTTC
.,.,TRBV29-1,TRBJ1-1,CSVDQNTEAFF,TGCAGCGTTGACCAAAACACTGAAGCTTTCTTT
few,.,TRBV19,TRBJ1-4,CASSIKGKHNEKLFF,TGTGCCAGTAGTATAAAGGGGAAGCATAATGAAAAACTGTTTTTT
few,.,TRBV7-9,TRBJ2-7,CASSLGVRYYEQYF,TGTGCCAGCAGCTTAGGCGTCAGGTACTACGAGCAGTACTTC
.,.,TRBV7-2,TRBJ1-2,CASSPSGAYGYTF,TGTGCCAGCAGCCCATCGGGGGCCTATGGCTACACCTTC
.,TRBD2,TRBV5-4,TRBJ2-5,CASSWAAGDPPETQYF,TGTGCCAGCAGCTGGGCAGCGGGGGACCCGCCAGAGACCCAGTACTTC
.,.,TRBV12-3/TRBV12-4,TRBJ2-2,CASSLRPNTGELFF,TGTGCCAGCAGTTTGCGGCCGAACACCGGGGAGCTGTTTTTT
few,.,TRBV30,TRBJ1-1,CAWSVRQAEAFF,TGTGCCTGGAGTGTTCGGCAGGCTGAAGCTTTCTTT
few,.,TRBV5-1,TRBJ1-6,CASSVDTGNSPLHF,TGCGCCAGCAGCGTGGATACAGGGAACTCACCCCTCCACTTT
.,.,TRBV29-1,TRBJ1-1,CSANRGNLDEAFF,TGCAGCGCCAACCGGGGGAATTTGGACGAAGCTTTCTTT